This entry concerns a single TCR beta chain. Antigen unknown. This sample was taken from a study of shared clonotypes between healthy human individuals. Study at large: The study enrolled two women and a few men aged 18 to 49.

Donation came from healthy HIV-negative adults that had no recent acute infections or vaccinations. Naive CD45RA+ and memory CD45RA-negative subsets were split from CD4+ cells. Whole-study findings and limits: Apart from blood, nothing was sampled; tissue repertoires likely differ.

The repertoire was sequenced with immunoSEQ multiplex PCR; TCRdb's copy has only in-frame clones and lacks some. The table lists under 1,900,000 clones, approximately 98.5% of them singletons, with approximately 0.4% in the top ten. This CDR3 spans 11 amino acids. CDR1 and CDR2 from the germline V gene are SQVTM and ANQGSEA. V was trimmed by 7 bases and J by 4 bases, leaving 11 bases between them. Source material: naive CD4+ T cells sorted from blood. The subset is: CD45RA+ positively selected. The sequence derives from a man aged 30 to 45 in good health. This chain uses TRBV29-1 with TRBJ2-7; TRBD1 is a possible D gene (6 bases). DNA of the CDR3: TGCAGCGCCGGGACACAATACGAGCAGTACTTC. Translating it yields CSAGTQYEQYF.